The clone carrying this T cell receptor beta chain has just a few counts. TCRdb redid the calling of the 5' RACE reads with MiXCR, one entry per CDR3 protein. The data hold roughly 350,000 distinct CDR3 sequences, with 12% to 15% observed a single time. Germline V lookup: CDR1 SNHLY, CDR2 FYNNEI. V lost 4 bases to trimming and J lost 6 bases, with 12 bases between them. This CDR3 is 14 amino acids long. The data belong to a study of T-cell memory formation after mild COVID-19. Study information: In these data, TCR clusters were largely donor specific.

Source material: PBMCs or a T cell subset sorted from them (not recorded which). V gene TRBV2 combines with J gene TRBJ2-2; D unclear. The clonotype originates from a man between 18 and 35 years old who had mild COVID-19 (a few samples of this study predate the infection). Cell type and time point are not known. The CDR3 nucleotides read TGTGCCAGCAGTGGTTTGACCGCCGCCGGGGAGCTGTTTTTT. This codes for CASSGLTAAGELFF.